Presented here are 3 T cell receptor beta chains from one specimen sequenced in a study of T cells in Graves' hyperthyroidism and ophthalmopathy. RNA transcripts served as the template for amplifying TCR beta CDR3 regions. During a first-round RT-PCR of the TCR CDR3, the HTBI primer set was used. TCRdb called the multiplex PCR reads again in MiXCR, with one record for every CDR3 protein. This sample has 500,000 to 550,000 distinct CDR3 sequences, with about 20% found just once. Sequencing used blood. These receptors originate from a man in his forties or fifties with Graves' ophthalmopathy.

About this clonotype: Being one base from a much bigger clone, this may be a read error. The V call is TRBV7-8, the J call TRBJ2-7; no firm D call. Germline V lookup: CDR1 SGHVS, CDR2 FQNEAQ. CDR3 size: 14 residues. CDR3 amino acids: CASRPRWASYGQYF. The CDR3 DNA is TGTGCCAGCAGACCCCGGTGGGCTTCCTACGGGCAGTACTTC.

This clonotype has a count of ten or more. V gene TRBV5-1 combines with J gene TRBJ2-1; no firm D call. The germline CDR1 and CDR2 sequences are SGHRS and YFSETQ. The CDR3 runs 15 residues. V was trimmed by 4 bases and J by 5 bases, leaving 16 bases between them. The CDR3 spells CASSPSDGLNNEQFF. As DNA, the CDR3 is TGCGCCAGCAGCCCCTCGGACGGCCTCAACAATGAGCAGTTCTTC.

This clonotype was counted only a few times. The chain uses TRBV12-3 or TRBV12-4 and TRBJ1-1; unclear D gene. There are 11 residues in the CDR3. V lost 3 bases and J 10 bases, leaving 9 bases between the germline ends. The CDR3 loop is CASSFGRGAFF. In DNA, the CDR3 is TGTGCCAGCAGTTTCGGGCGGGGAGCTTTCTTT.